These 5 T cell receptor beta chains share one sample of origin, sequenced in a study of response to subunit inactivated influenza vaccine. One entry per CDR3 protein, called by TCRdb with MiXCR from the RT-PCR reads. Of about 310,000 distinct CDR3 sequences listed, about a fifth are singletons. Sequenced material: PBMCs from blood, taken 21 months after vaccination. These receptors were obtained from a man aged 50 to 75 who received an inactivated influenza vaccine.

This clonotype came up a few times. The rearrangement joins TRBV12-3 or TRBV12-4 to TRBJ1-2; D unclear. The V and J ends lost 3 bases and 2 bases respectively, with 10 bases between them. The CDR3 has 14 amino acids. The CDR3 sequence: CASSLWETNYGYTF. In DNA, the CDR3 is TGTGCCAGCAGTTTGTGGGAGACGAACTATGGCTACACCTTC.

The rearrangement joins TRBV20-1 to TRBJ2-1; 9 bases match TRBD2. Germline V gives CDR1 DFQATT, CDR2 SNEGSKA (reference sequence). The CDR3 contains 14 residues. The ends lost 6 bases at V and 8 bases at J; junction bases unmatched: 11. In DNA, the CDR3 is TGCAGTGCGATTAGCGGGAGAAGGTCCGATGAGCAGTTCTTC. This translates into CSAISGRRSDEQFF.

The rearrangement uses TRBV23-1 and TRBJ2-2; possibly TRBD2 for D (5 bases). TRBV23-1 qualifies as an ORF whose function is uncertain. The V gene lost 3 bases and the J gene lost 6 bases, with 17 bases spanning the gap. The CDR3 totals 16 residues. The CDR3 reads CASSHMLVRGPGELFF. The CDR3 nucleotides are TGCGCCAGCAGTCACATGCTAGTGCGAGGGCCCGGGGAGCTGTTTTTT.

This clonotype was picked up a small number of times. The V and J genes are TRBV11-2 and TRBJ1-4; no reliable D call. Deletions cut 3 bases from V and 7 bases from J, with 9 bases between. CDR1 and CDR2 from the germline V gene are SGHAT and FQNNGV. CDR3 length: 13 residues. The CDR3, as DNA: TGTGCCAGCAGCTTGGGAGCGCTTGAAAAACTGTTTTTT. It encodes CASSLGALEKLFF.

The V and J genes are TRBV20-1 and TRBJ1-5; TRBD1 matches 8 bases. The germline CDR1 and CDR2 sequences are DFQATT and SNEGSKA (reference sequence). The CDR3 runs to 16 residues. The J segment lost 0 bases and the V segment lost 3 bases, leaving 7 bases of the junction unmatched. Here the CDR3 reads CSASAQGEYSNQPQHF. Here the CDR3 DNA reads TGCAGTGCTAGTGCACAGGGGGAATATAGCAATCAGCCCCAGCATTTT.